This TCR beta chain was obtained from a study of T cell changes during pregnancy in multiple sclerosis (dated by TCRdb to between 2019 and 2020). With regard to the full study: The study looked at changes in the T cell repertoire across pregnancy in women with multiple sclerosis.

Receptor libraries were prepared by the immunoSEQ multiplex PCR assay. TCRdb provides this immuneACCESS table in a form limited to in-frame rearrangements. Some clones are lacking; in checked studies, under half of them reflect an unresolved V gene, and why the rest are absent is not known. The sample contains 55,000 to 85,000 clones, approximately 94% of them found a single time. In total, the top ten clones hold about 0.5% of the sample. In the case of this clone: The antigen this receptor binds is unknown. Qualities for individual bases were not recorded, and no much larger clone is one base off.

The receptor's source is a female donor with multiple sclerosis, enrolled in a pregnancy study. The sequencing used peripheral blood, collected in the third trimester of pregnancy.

This receptor carries the CDR3 CASSSPGTGEETQYF. Read as DNA, the sequence is TGTGCCAGCAGTTCTCCGGGGACAGGGGAAGAGACCCAGTACTTC. Rearrangement joined TRBV6-5 to TRBJ2-5; TRBD1 aligns with 10 central bases. CDR1 and CDR2 (MNHEY, SVGAGI) derive from the germline V gene. Measured from the cysteine to the phenylalanine, the CDR3 is 15 residues long. Just CDR3 DNA is preserved here, 45 bases in frame from base 1. Trimmed from V: 4 bases; trimmed from J: 3 bases; junction bases lacking a gene match: 5.